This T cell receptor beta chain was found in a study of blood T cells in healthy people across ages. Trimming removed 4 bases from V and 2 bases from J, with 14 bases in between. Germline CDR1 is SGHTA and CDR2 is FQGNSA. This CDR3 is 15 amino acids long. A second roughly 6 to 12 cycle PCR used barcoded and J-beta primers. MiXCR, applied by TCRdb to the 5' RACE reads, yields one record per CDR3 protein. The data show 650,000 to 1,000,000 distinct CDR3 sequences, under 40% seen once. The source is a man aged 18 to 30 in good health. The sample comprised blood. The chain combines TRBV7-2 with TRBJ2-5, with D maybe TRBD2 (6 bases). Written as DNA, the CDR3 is TGTGCCAGCAGCTCCCTTGGGGGGAAACAAGAGACCCAGTACTTC. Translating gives CASSSLGGKQETQYF.